This record looks at one T cell receptor beta chain sequence and its context. Germline CDR1 SQVTM, CDR2 ANQGSEA. The CDR3 contains 15 residues. V was pared by 4 bases and J by 4 bases, with 6 bases of the junction left unmatched. These data are taken from a study of shared clonotypes between healthy human individuals. The table came from immunoSEQ multiplex PCR; TCRdb's copy has only in-frame clones and leaves some out. The data show around 980,000 clones, about four fifths seen once. The clonotype originates from a man in his late teens or twenties in good health. Some clones in this sample may be carry-over from other donors' samples. The genes are TRBV29-1 and TRBJ2-3, with 12 bases that match TRBD2. The sample was memory CD4+ T cells from PBMCs. The subset denotes: CD45RA-negative fraction. DNA for the CDR3: TGCAGCGTTGGCAGAGGGACTAGCGGGCCAGATACGCAGTATTTT. This sequence encodes CSVGRGTSGPDTQYF.